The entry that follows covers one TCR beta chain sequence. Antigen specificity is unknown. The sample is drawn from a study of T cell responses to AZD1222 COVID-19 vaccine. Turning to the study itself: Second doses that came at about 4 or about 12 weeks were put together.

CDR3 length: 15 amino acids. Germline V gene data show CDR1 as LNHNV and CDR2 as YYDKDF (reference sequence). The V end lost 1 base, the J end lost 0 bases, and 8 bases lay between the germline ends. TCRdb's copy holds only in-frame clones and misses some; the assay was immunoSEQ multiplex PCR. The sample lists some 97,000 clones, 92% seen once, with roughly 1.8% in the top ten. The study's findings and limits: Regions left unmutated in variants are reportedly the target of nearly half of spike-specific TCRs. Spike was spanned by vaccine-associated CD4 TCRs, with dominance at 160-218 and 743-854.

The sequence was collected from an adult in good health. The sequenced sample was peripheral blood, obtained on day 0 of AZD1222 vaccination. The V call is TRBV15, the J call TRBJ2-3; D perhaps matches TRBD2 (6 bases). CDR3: CATSRGSGSTDTQYF. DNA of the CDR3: TGTGCCACCAGCAGAGGGAGCGGGAGCACAGATACGCAGTATTTT. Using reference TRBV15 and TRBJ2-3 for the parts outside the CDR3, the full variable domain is DAMVIQNPRYQVTQFGKPVTLSCSQTLNHNVMYWYQQKSSQAPKLLFHYYDKDFNNEADTPDNFQSRRPNTSFCFLDIRSPGLGDTAMYLCATSRGSGSTDTQYFGPGTRLTVL.